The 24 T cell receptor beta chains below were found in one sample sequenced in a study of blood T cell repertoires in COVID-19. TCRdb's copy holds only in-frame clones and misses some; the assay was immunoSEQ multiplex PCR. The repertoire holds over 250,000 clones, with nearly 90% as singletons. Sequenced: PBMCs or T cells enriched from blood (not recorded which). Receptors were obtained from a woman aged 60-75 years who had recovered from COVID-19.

The CDR3 spells CASSSHAGGNEQFF. The CDR3 nucleotides read TGTGCCAGCAGTTCCCATGCGGGGGGGAATGAGCAGTTCTTC. The chain carries TRBV6-2 or TRBV6-3 and TRBJ2-1, with TRBD2 identical over 9 bases. Germline CDR1 and CDR2: MNHEY and SVGEGT. V lost 4 bases to trimming and J lost 7 bases; unmatched junction nucleotides: 5. The CDR3 totals 14 residues.

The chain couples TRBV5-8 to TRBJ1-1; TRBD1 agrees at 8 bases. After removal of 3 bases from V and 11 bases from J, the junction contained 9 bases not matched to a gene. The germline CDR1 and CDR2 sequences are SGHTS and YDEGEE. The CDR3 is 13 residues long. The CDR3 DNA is TGTGCCAGCAGCTGGGGACAGGTCCTGTTGGCTTTCTTT. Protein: CASSWGQVLLAFF.

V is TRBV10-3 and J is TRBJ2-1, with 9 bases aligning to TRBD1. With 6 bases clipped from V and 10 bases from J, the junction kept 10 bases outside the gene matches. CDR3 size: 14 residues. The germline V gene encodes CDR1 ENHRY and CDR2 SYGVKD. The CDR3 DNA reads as TGTGCCATCAGAAACCACGACAGGGGGGTAGAGCAGTTCTTC. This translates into CAIRNHDRGVEQFF.

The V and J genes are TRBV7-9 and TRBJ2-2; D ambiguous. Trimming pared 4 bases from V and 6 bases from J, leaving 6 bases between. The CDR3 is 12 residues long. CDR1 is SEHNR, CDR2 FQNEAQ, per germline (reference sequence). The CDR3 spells CASSSSSGELFF. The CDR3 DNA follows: TGTGCCAGCAGCTCCTCCTCCGGGGAGCTGTTTTTT.

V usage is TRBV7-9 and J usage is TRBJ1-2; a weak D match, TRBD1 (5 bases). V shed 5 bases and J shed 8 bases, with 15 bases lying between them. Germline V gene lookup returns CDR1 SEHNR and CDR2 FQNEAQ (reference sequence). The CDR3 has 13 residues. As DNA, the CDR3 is TGTGCCAGCAGCCACGGGGCAGCGGGGGGCTACACCTTC. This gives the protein CASSHGAAGGYTF.

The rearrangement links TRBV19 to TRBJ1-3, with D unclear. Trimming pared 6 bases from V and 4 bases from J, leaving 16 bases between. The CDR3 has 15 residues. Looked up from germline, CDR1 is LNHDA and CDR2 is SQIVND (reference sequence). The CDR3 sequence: CASRLGGILGNTIYF. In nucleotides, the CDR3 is TGTGCCAGTAGGTTGGGAGGAATCTTAGGAAACACCATATATTTT.

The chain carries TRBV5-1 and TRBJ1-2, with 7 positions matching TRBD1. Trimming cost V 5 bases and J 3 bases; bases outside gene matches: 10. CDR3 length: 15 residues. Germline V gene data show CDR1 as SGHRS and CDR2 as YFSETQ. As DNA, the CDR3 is TGCGCCAGCAGACCTCGACAGGGAGACGACTATGGCTACACCTTC. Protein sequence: CASRPRQGDDYGYTF.

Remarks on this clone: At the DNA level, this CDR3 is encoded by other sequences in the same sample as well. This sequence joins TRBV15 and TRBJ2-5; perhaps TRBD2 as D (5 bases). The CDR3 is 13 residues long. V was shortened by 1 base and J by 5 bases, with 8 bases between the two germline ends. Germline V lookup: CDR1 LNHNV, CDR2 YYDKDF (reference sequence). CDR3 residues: CATSRAGSETQYF. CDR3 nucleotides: TGTGCCACCAGCAGAGCGGGATCGGAGACCCAGTACTTC.

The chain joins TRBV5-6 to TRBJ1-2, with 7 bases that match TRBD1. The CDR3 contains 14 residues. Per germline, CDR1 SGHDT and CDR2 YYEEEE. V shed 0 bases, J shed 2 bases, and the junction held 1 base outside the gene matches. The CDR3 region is CASSLGQGNYGYTF. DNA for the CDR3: TGTGCCAGCAGCTTGGGACAGGGAAACTATGGCTACACCTTC.

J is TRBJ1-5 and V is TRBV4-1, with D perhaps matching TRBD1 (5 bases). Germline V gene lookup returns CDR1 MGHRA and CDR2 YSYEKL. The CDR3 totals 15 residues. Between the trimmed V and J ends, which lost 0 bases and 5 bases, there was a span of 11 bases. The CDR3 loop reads CASSQEWQGYQPQHF. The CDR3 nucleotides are TGCGCCAGCAGCCAAGAGTGGCAGGGCTATCAGCCCCAGCATTTT.

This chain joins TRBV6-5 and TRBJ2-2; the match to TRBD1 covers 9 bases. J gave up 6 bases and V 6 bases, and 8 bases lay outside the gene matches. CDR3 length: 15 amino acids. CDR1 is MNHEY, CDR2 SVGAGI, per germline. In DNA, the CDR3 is TGTGCCAGCAGCAAGTCGACAGGGGGGTCCGGGGAGCTGTTTTTT. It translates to CASSKSTGGSGELFF.

CDR3 sequence reads: CASSFERQMETQYF. DNA for the CDR3: TGTGCCAGCAGTTTTGAGAGACAGATGGAGACCCAGTACTTC. The chain combines TRBV28 with TRBJ2-5; D may be TRBD1 (5 bases). Per the germline V gene, CDR1 is MDHEN and CDR2 is SYDVKM. Trimming removed 3 bases from V and 5 bases from J, with 13 bases in between. This CDR3 region has 14 residues.

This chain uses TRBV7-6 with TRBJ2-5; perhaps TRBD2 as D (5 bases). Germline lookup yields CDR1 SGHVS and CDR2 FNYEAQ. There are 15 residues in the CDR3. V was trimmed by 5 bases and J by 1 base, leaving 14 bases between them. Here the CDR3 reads CASSPFRGPQETQYF. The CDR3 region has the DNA TGTGCCAGCAGCCCCTTTCGAGGGCCCCAAGAGACCCAGTACTTC.

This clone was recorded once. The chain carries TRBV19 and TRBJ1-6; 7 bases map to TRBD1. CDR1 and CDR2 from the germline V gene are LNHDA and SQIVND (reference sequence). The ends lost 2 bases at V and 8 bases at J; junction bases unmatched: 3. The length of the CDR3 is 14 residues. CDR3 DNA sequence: TGTGCCAGTAGTATAACAGGGGAGGATTCACCCCTCCACTTT. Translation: CASSITGEDSPLHF.

The CDR3 nucleotides read TGTGCCAGCAGAAGTGACAGGAAAGCTTTCTTT. Translation gives CASRSDRKAFF. The V call is TRBV12-3 or TRBV12-4, the J call TRBJ1-1; possible D gene TRBD1, 6 bases. The CDR3 extends over 11 amino acids. V lost 6 bases and J lost 9, with 11 bases in between.

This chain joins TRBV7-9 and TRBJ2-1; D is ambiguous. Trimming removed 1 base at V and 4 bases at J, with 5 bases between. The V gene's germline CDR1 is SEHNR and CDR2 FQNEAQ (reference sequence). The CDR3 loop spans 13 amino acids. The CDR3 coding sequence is TGTGCCAGCAGCTTAGACTTGTACAATGAGCAGTTCTTC. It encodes CASSLDLYNEQFF.

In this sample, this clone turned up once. As DNA, the CDR3 is TGTGCCAGAAGCTTGGATGAGGTTTTGGATCAGCCCCAGCATTTT. Protein product: CARSLDEVLDQPQHF. The V and J genes are TRBV5-3 and TRBJ1-5; D unresolved. TRBV5-3 is placed among ORFs of uncertain function. With 0 bases removed from V and 5 bases from J, the gap between germline ends came to 12 bases. The CDR3 is 15 residues long.

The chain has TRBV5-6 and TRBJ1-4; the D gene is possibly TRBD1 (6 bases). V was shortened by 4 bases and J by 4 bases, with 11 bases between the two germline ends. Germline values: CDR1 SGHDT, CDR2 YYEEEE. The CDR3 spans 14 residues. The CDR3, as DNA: TGTGCCAGCAGCAACAGGGCTGGTAATGAAAAACTGTTTTTT. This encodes CASSNRAGNEKLFF.

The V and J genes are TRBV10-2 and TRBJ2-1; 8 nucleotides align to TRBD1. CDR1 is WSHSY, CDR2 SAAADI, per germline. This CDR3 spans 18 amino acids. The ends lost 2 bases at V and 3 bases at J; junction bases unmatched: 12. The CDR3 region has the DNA TGCGCCAGCAGTGAGCGGTATGCAGGGGGCGCGGACTACAATGAGCAGTTCTTC. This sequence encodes CASSERYAGGADYNEQFF.

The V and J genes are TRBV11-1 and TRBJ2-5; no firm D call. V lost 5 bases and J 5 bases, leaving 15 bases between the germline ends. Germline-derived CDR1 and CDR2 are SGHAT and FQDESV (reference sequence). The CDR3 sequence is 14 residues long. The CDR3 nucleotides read TGTGCCAGCAGCAAAGGTCGACACGCGGAGACCCAGTACTTC. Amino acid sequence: CASSKGRHAETQYF.

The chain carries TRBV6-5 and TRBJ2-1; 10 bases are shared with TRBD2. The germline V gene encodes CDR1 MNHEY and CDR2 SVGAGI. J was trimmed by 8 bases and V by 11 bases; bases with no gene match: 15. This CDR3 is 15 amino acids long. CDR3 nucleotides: TGTGCCGGGGCGCGGCTAGCGGGAGTCGAGGATGAGCAGTTCTTC. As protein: CAGARLAGVEDEQFF.

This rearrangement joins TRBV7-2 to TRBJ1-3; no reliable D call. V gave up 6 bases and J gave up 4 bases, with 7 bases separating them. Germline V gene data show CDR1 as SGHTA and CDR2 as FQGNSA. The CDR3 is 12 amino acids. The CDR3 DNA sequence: TGTGCCAGCAGTGTCGTCGGAAACACCATATATTTT. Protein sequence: CASSVVGNTIYF. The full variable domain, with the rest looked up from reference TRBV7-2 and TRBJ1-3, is GAGVSQSPSNKVTEKGKDVELRCDPISGHTALYWYRQSLGQGLEFLIYFQGNSAPDKSGLPSDRFSAERTGGSVSTLTIQRTQQEDSAVYLCASSVVGNTIYFGEGSWLTVV.

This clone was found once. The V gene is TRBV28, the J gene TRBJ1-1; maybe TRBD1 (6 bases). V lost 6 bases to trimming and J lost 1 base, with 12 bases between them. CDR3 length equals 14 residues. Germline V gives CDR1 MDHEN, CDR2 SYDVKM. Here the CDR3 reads CASSTVGQNTEAFF. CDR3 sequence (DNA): TGTGCCAGCAGCACAGTGGGACAGAACACTGAAGCTTTCTTT.

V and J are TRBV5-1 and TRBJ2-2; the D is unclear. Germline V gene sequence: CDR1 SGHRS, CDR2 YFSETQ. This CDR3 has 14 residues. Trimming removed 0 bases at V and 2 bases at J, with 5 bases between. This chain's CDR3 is CASSLARNTGELFF. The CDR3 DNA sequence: TGCGCCAGCAGCTTGGCTCGTAACACCGGGGAGCTGTTTTTT. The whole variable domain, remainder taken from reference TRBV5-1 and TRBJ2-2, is KAGVTQTPRYLIKTRGQQVTLSCSPISGHRSVSWYQQTPGQGLQFLFEYFSETQRNKGNFPGRFSGRQFSNSRSEMNVSTLELGDSALYLCASSLARNTGELFFGEGSRLTVL.